This is a list of T cell receptor beta chains from one sample in a study of T cell responses to AZD1222 COVID-19 vaccine. Profiled with immunoSEQ multiplex PCR; TCRdb holds only in-frame clones, not every one. Here the sample spans fewer than 150,000 clones, roughly 90% being singletons. The starting material was peripheral blood, obtained 28 days after the second AZD1222 dose. Receptor source: an adult who received the AZD1222 COVID-19 vaccine. The CDR3 runs from the conserved cysteine through the conserved F or W. The D gene is left open where the match is weak. Not every row has a clone size; where given, it reads once, few, many or a size class.

D gene	V gene	clone size	J gene	CDR3 DNA	CDR3 protein
TRBD1	TRBV7-2	.	TRBJ1-6	TGTGCCAGCAGCTTACAGGGGGCGCTGGGTTCACCCCTCCACTTT	CASSLQGALGSPLHF
.	TRBV27	.	TRBJ1-5	TGTGCCAGCAGTTCCTGGACGAACCAGCCCCAGCATTTT	CASSSWTNQPQHF
TRBD1	TRBV19	.	TRBJ1-2	TGTGCCAGTAGTACCACCGGGACAGGGCGCTATGGCTACACCTTC	CASSTTGTGRYGYTF
TRBD1	TRBV5-4	.	TRBJ1-1	TGTGCCAGCGGCAGGGGGACGACTGAAGCTTTCTTT	CASGRGTTEAFF
TRBD1	TRBV7-8	.	TRBJ2-5	TGTGCCAGCAGCCCCAGGCAAGACAGGGTCCAGGAGACCCAGTACTTC	CASSPRQDRVQETQYF
.	TRBV5-8	.	TRBJ2-1	TGTGCCAGCCGGGGGCAGTTCTTC	CASRGQFF
TRBD2	TRBV28	.	TRBJ2-1	TGTGCCAGCAGGGCCACCAGGGCGGGAGCCTACAATGAGCAGTTCTTC	CASRATRAGAYNEQFF
TRBD1	TRBV6-5	once	TRBJ1-2	TGTGCCAGCAGTTACACGGGACAGCTCTATGGCTACACCTTC	CASSYTGQLYGYTF
TRBD2	TRBV6-4	.	TRBJ2-7	TGTGCCAGCAGTGACTCCCCTAGCGGAGTAGTGAAGTACTTC	CASSDSPSGVVKYF
.	TRBV6-1	once	TRBJ1-2	TGTGCCAGCAGTGAAGTCGCTGATGGCTACACCTTC	CASSEVADGYTF
.	TRBV6-2/TRBV6-3	.	TRBJ1-5	TGTGCCAGCAGTTACGACGGAAGTGGTCAGCCCCAGCATTTT	CASSYDGSGQPQHF
.	TRBV19	.	TRBJ1-1	TGTGCCAGTAGTATTTTCCTACAGGGTGGCACTGAAGCTTTCTTT	CASSIFLQGGTEAFF
.	TRBV6-5	.	TRBJ1-5	TGTGCCAGCAGCAAGGGACCGAACAATCAGCCCCAGCATTTT	CASSKGPNNQPQHF
.	TRBV6-4	.	TRBJ2-1	TGTGCCAGCAGCACCGACAGAACTAGCAATGAGCAGTTCTTC	CASSTDRTSNEQFF
TRBD1	TRBV16	.	TRBJ1-4	TGTGCCAGCAGCCAATCTTTGGGACAGGGAGAAAATGAAAAACTGTTTTTT	CASSQSLGQGENEKLFF
.	TRBV19	.	TRBJ1-5	TGTGCCAGTAGTATCGGGGGGAAGAATCAGCCCCAGCATTTT	CASSIGGKNQPQHF
.	TRBV6-5	.	TRBJ2-7	TGTGCCAGCAGTTACTCAAGCGAGCAGTACTTC	CASSYSSEQYF
.	TRBV19	once	TRBJ1-5	TGTGCCAGTAGGACAGGTTGGGAGCAGGGAAGTCAGCCCCAGCATTTT	CASRTGWEQGSQPQHF
TRBD2	TRBV7-2	.	TRBJ2-5	TGTGCCAGCAGCCTAAGGGGACTAGCGGGGGGGCGGCAAGAGACCCAGTACTTC	CASSLRGLAGGRQETQYF
.	TRBV28	.	TRBJ1-5	TGTGCCAGCAGTTTGGGTCAGGGCTCAGGAGCCCAGCATTTT	CASSLGQGSGAQHF
TRBD1	TRBV27	.	TRBJ1-4	TGTGCCAGCAGTTTAGGGGGCAGGGGGCGGTCAACTAATGAAAAACTGTTTTTT	CASSLGGRGRSTNEKLFF
TRBD1	TRBV6-2/TRBV6-3	.	TRBJ1-5	TGTGCCAGCAGTCGGACAGGGGCGGGTCAGCCCCAGCATTTT	CASSRTGAGQPQHF
.	TRBV20-1	.	TRBJ2-1	TGCAGTGCTAGTTGGCAGGCCGGCTATAGAGATGAGCAGTTCTTC	CSASWQAGYRDEQFF
TRBD1	TRBV13	.	TRBJ2-1	TGTGCCAGCAGCTACGGGACAGGGGGCAATGAGCAGTTCTTC	CASSYGTGGNEQFF
.	TRBV12-3/TRBV12-4	.	TRBJ1-1	TGTGCCAGCAGCTTCAAACAGGGTACTGAAGCTTTCTTT	CASSFKQGTEAFF
.	TRBV5-4	.	TRBJ2-7	TGTGCCAGCAGCTTGGGTCCGGTCTCCTACGAGCAGTACTTC	CASSLGPVSYEQYF
.	TRBV6-2/TRBV6-3	.	TRBJ2-7	TGTGCCAGCAGTTACGCGGGGCCCACAAGGGACGAGCAGTACTTC	CASSYAGPTRDEQYF
TRBD1	TRBV7-9	.	TRBJ1-4	TGTGCCAGCAGCTCATGGACAGGAGGGGATGAAAAACTGTTTTTT	CASSSWTGGDEKLFF
TRBD1	TRBV5-4	.	TRBJ2-7	TGTGCCAGCAGCATCGGGGACAGGCCCTACGAGCAGTACTTC	CASSIGDRPYEQYF
.	TRBV12-3/TRBV12-4	.	TRBJ1-6	TGTGCCAGCAGTCCTAATCTGAATTCACCCCTCCACTTT	CASSPNLNSPLHF
.	TRBV27	.	TRBJ2-7	TGTGCCAGCAGTTTTGGTCTCTCGGGCTACGAGCAGTACTTC	CASSFGLSGYEQYF
TRBD2	TRBV19	.	TRBJ2-3	TGTGCCAGTAGTAAGTCTAGCGGAGTTACCACTAGCACAGATACGCAGTATTTT	CASSKSSGVTTSTDTQYF
.	TRBV27	.	TRBJ1-1	TGTGCCAGCAGTTTTTGGGGGGGGGACACTGAAGCTTTCTTT	CASSFWGGDTEAFF
.	TRBV5-1	.	TRBJ1-5	TGCGCCAGCAGCTTCGGCACGGGAGGCAATCAGCCCCAGCATTTT	CASSFGTGGNQPQHF
.	TRBV11-3	.	TRBJ1-1	TGTGCCAGCAGCATACTCCCGGCGACTGAAGCTTTCTTT	CASSILPATEAFF
TRBD2	TRBV5-4	.	TRBJ2-4	TGTGCCAGCAGCGGCATAGCGGGCGGGGCCAAAAACATTCAGTACTTC	CASSGIAGGAKNIQYF
.	TRBV28	.	TRBJ1-1	TGTGCCAGCAGTTTCTTCCCGAACACTGAAGCTTTCTTT	CASSFFPNTEAFF
TRBD1	TRBV5-1	.	TRBJ1-5	TGCGCCAGCAGCTTAACCGGGACAGGAAGTACTGAGCCCCAGCATTTT	CASSLTGTGSTEPQHF
.	TRBV20-1	.	TRBJ2-7	TGCAGTGCTGGTGGCCGGGGTGAGCAGTACTTC	CSAGGRGEQYF
.	TRBV5-1	.	TRBJ1-3	TGCGCCAGCTGGGACACCTCTGGAAACACCATATATTTT	CASWDTSGNTIYF
TRBD1	TRBV6-2/TRBV6-3	.	TRBJ2-7	TGTGCCAGCAGTCCAGGACAGGGCCGAGTCTCCTACGAGCAGTACTTC	CASSPGQGRVSYEQYF
TRBD1	TRBV28	.	TRBJ2-7	TGTGCCAGCAGTTTGGGTTCAGGGGGCAACTCCTACGAGCAGTACTTC	CASSLGSGGNSYEQYF
.	TRBV18	.	TRBJ2-7	TGTGCCAGCTCACCAGGCAGGAGCTCCTACGAGCAGTACTTC	CASSPGRSSYEQYF
.	TRBV5-1	.	TRBJ1-2	TGCGCCAGCAGGCCAAAGACGGAAAACTATGGCTACACCTTC	CASRPKTENYGYTF
.	TRBV5-8	.	TRBJ1-1	TGTGCCAGCTCTCGACAAGGGGGGCATAATGAAGCTTTCTTT	CASSRQGGHNEAFF